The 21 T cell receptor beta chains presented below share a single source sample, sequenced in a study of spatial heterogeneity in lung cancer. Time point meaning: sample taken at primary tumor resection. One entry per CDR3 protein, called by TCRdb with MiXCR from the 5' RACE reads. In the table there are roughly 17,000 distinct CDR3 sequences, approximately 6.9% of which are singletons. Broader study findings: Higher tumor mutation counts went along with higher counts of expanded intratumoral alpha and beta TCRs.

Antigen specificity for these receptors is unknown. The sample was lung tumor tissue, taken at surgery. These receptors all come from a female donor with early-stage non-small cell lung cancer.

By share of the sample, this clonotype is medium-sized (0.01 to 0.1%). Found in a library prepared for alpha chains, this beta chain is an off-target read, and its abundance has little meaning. CDR3 region: CASSVGQTNSPLHF. CDR3 nucleotide sequence: TGTGCCAGCAGCGTGGGCCAGACTAATTCACCCCTCCACTTT. The V call is TRBV9, the J call TRBJ1-6, with D unclear. This CDR3 spans 14 amino acids. Germline V CDR1 and CDR2: SGDLS, YYNGEE. Trimming took off 2 bases at V and 6 bases at J, with 9 bases between the two ends.

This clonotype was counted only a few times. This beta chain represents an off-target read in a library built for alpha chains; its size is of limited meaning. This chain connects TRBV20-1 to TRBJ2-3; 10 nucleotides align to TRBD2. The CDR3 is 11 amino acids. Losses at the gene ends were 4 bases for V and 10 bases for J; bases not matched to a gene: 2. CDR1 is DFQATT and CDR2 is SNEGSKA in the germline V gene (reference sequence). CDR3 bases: TGCAGTGCTATGAGCGGGGGGGCGCAGTATTTT. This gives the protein CSAMSGGAQYF.

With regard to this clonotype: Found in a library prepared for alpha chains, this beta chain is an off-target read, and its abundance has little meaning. The CDR3 protein is CASSLGGVGTDTQYF. DNA for the CDR3: TGTGCCAGCAGCTTAGGGGGAGTGGGCACAGATACGCAGTATTTT. V usage is TRBV7-9 and J usage is TRBJ2-3; D is perhaps TRBD2 (5 bases). The germline V and J ends were trimmed by 1 base and 1 base, with 9 bases remaining between them. Per germline, CDR1 SEHNR and CDR2 FQNEAQ (reference sequence). This CDR3 is built from 15 residues.

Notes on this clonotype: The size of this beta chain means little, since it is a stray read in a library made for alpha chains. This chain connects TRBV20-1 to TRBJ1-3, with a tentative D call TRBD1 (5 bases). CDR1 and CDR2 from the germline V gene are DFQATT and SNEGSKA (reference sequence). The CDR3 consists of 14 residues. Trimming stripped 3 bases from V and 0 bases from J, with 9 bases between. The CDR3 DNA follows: TGCAGTGCTAGTGTGGGGGACTCTGGAAACACCATATATTTT. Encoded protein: CSASVGDSGNTIYF.

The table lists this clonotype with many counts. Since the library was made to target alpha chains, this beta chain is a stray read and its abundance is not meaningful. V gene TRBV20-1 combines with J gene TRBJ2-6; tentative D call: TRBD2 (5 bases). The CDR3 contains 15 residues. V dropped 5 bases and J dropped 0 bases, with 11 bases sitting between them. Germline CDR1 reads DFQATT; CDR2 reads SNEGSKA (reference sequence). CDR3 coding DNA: TGCAGTGCTCGGAGGCGCCGCTCTGGGGCCAACGTCCTGACTTTC. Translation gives CSARRRRSGANVLTF.

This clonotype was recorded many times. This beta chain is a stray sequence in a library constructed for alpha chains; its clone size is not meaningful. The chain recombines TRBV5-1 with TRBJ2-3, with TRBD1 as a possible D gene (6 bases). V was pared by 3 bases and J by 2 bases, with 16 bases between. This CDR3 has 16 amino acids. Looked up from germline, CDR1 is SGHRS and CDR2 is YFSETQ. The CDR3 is CASSSSTTGITDTQYF. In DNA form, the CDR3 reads TGCGCCAGCAGCTCCTCGACGACAGGTATCACAGATACGCAGTATTTT. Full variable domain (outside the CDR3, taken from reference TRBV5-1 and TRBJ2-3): KAGVTQTPRYLIKTRGQQVTLSCSPISGHRSVSWYQQTPGQGLQFLFEYFSETQRNKGNFPGRFSGRQFSNSRSEMNVSTLELGDSALYLCASSSSTTGITDTQYFGPGTRLTVL.

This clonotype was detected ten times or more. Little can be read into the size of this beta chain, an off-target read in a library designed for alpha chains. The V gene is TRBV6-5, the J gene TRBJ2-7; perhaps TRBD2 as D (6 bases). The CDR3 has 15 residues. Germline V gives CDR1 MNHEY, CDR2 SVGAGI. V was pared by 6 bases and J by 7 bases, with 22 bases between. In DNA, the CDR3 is TGTGCCAGCAGCTTCGGACACGCCTGGGCGGGGGAGCAGTACTTC. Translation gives CASSFGHAWAGEQYF.

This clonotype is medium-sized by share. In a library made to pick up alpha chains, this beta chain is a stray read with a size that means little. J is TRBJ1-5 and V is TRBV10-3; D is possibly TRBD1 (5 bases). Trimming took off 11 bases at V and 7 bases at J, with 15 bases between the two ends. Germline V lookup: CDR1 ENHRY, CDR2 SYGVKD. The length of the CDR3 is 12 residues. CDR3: CAAKTEPQPQHF. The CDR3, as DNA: TGTGCCGCCAAGACAGAGCCGCAGCCCCAGCATTTT.

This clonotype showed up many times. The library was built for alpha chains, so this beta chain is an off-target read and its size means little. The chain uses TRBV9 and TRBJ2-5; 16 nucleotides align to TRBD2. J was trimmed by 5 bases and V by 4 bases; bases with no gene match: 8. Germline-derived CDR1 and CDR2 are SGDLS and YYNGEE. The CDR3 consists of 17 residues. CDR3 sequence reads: CASSPGTSGGAGETQYF. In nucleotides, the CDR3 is TGTGCCAGCAGCCCCGGGACTAGCGGGGGGGCTGGGGAGACCCAGTACTTC.

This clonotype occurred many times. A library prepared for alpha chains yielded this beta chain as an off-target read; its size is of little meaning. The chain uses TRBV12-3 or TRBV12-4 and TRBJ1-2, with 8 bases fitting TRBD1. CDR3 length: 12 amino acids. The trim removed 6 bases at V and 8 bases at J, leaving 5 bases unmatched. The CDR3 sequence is CASRSDREGYTF. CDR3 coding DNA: TGTGCCAGCAGATCGGACAGGGAGGGCTACACCTTC.

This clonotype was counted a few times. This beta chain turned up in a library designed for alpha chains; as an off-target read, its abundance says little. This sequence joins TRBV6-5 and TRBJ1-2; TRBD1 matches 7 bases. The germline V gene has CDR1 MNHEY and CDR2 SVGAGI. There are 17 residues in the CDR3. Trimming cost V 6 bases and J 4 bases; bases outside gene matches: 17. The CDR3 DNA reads TGTGCCAGCAGCCCGGCGGGGCTAGGGGGCAAGGGCTATGGCTACACCTTC. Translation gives CASSPAGLGGKGYGYTF.

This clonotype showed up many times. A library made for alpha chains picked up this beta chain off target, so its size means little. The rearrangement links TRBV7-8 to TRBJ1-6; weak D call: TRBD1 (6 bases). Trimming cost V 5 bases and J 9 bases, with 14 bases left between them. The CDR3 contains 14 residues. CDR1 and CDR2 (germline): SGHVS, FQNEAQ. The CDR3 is CASSPRGDGSPLHF. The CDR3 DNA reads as TGTGCCAGCAGCCCTAGGGGGGACGGTTCACCCCTCCACTTT.

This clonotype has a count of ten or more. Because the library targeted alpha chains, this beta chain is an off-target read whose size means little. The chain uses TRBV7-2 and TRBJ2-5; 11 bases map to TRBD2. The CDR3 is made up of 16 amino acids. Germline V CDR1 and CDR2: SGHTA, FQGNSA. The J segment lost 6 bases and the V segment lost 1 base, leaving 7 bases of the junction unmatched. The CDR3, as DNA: TGTGCCAGCAGCTTAGATAGCGGGGGGGCCGGGAAGACCCAGTACTTC. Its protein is CASSLDSGGAGKTQYF. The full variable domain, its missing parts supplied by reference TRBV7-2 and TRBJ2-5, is GAGVSQSPSNKVTEKGKDVELRCDPISGHTALYWYRQSLGQGLEFLIYFQGNSAPDKSGLPSDRFSAERTGGSVSTLTIQRTQQEDSAVYLCASSLDSGGAGKTQYFGPGTRLLVL.

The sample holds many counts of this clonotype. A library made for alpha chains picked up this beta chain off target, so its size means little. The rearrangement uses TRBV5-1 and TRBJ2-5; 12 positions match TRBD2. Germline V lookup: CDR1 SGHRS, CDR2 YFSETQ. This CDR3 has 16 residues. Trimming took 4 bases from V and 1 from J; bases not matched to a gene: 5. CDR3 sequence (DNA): TGCGCCAGCAGCCCTAGCGGGGGGGCCGCCCAAGAGACCCAGTACTTC. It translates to CASSPSGGAAQETQYF.

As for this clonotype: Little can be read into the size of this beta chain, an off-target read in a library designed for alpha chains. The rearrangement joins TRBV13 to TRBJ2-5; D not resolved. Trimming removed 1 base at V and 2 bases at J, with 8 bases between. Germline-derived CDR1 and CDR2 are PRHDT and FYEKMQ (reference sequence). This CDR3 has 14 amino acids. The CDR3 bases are TGTGCCAGCAGCTTAGAGGAAGGGCAAGAGACCCAGTACTTC. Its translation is CASSLEEGQETQYF.

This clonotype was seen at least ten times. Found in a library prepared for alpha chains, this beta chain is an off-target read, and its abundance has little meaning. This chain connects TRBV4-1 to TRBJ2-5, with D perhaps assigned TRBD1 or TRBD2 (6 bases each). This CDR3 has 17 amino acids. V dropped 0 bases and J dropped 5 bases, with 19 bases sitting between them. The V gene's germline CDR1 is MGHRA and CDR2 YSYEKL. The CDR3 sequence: CASSQDKGGARGETQYF. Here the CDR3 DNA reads TGCGCCAGCAGCCAAGATAAGGGGGGCGCACGAGGGGAGACCCAGTACTTC.

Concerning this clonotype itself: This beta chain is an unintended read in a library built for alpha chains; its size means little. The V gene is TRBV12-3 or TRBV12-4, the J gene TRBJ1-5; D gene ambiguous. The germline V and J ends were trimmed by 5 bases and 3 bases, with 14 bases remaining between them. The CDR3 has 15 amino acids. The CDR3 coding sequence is TGTGCCAGCAGTCTAGGCCTCGCGCCCAATCAGCCCCAGCATTTT. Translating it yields CASSLGLAPNQPQHF.

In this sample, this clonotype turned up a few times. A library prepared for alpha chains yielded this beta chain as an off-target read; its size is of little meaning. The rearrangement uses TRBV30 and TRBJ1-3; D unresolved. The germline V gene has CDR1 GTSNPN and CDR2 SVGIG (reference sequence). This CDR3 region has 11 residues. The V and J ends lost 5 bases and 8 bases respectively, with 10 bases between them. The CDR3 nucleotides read TGTGCCTGGGGAGCCGGGGACACCATATATTTT. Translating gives CAWGAGDTIYF.

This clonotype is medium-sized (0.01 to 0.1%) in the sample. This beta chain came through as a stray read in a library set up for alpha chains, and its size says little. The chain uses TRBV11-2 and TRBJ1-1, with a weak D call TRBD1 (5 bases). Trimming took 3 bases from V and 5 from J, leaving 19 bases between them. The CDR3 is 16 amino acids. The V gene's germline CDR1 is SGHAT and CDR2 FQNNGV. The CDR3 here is CASSLALDSWGTEAFF. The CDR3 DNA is TGTGCCAGCAGCTTGGCTCTTGACAGCTGGGGGACTGAAGCTTTCTTT.

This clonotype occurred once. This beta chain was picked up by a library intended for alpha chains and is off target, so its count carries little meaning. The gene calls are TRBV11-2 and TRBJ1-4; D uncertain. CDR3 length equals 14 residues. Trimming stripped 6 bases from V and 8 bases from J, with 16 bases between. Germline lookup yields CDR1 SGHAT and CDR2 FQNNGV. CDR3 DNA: TGTGCCAGCAGTTTCGGGCCGGCTACGGAAAAACTGTTTTTT. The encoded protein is CASSFGPATEKLFF.

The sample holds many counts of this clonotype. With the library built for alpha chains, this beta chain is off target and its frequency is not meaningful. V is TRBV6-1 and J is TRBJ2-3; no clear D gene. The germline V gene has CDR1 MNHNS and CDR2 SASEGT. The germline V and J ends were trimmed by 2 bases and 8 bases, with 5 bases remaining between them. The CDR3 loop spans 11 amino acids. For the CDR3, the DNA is TGTGCCAGCAGTGAACTGACTACGCAGTATTTT. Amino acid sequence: CASSELTTQYF.